The subject of this entry is one T cell receptor (beta chain). Its binding antigen is unknown. Per-base qualities were not stored, and no clone one base away is much larger. The time point label here, explained by the study, means: pre-transplant. Unstimulated PBMCs, after thawing, were stained for CD3, CD4 and CD8 and then FACS-sorted into CD3+CD4+ and CD3+CD8+ populations. All 8 studied subjects were randomized to withdrawal of immunosuppression. Genomic DNA was isolated with the Qiagen DNeasy Blood and Tissue Kit. From cysteine to phenylalanine, the CDR3 is 15 amino acids long. Of all the DNA, just the CDR3 is kept, 45 bases in frame from base 1. High-throughput TCRbeta CDR3 sequencing of frozen genomic DNA was performed by immunoSEQ, with PCR amplification, mapping, bias correction and internal controls included. Regarding the original processing steps: Only productive rearrangements were retained, with each unique TCRbeta sequence defined by its CDR3 nucleotide sequence together with its V and J gene. For classification of a sequence as donor-reactive, at least 5-fold expansion in CFSE-low cells relative to unstimulated pre-transplant cells and a frequency of at least 0.01% were required. Minimum frequency thresholds were set for each subject on the basis of the unstimulated sample with the lowest template count, so that a detection power of at least 90% was ensured. Jensen-Shannon divergence between the top 1000 TCRbeta sequences post- versus pre-transplant served as the measure of repertoire turnover. Two-sided Fisher's exact tests were used to test for changes in how often donor-reactive sequences were detected. In its TCRdb copy, this immuneACCESS table keeps in-frame sequences only and misses some clones. Where compared with another copy, unresolved V genes explain less than half of these, and the others have no known cause. V and J calls and clone size follow that table, whereas D and trimming were derived from the DNA. The sample records 90,000 to 120,000 clones, 75% to 85% of which are singletons. The ten top clones hold approximately 0.99% of the sample.

This entry is derived from a study of T cell clones after liver transplantation (dated by TCRdb to about 2019). Concerning the study at large: The samples were obtained from ITN030ST, a randomized trial that attempted immunosuppression withdrawal within 2 years after liver transplantation. Donor-reactive T cell clones were identified using TCRbeta sequencing after a pre-transplant mixed lymphocyte reaction and were then followed in post-transplant blood. Third party-reactive TCRbeta sequences from pre-transplant MLRs were also identified as an antigen-independent comparator for donor-reactive sequences. Three of the eight recipients were HCV-positive; the others were transplanted for non-autoimmune, non-viral indications. No induction therapy was given to the subjects, and standard immunosuppression was administered until randomization at 12-24 months post-transplant. Tolerance was defined as complete withdrawal of immunosuppression for at least one year without a rise in liver enzymes beyond twice the upper limit of normal. Blood samples were collected pre-transplant, then pre-randomization ahead of withdrawal, and finally post-randomization once withdrawal had either been completed or failed. Of the 8 liver transplant recipients making up the studied cohort, 3 were classified as tolerant and 5 as non-tolerant. Overall study outcomes, separate from this receptor: Low numbers of available donor cells limited the measurable donor-reactive repertoire in two subjects. When repertoire turnover was accounted for, significantly reduced detection of donor-reactive sequences was found in 7 of 8 subjects for CD4 and in 8 of 8 subjects for CD8. Since no allograft tissue specimens were available, donor-reactive T cells may have migrated into the graft instead of being deleted. Circulating donor-reactive CD4 TCRbeta sequences fell significantly post-transplant in 5 of 8 subjects, irrespective of tolerance or HCV status. The conclusions were preliminary, being limited by small, heterogeneous patient numbers and by non-standardized post-transplant time points. The decline in donor-reactive sequences exceeded the decline in third party-reactive sequences, suggesting partial antigen-specific deletion that was unrelated to withdrawal success.

The sequencing used CD4+ T cells from blood, collected before liver transplant. The TCR was taken from a human donor who received a liver transplant. The chain is encoded by TRBV21-1 joined to TRBJ2-7; the table gives TRBD2 as D, unverified against the DNA. TRBV21-1 is a pseudogene locus. The encoded CDR3 is CASSKKWGRGGEQYF. The DNA reads as follows: TGTGCCAGCAGCAAAAAGTGGGGGAGGGGAGGCGAGCAGTACTTC.